The 18 T cell receptor beta chains reported below all come from one sample, sequenced in a study of tissue T cells after allogeneic stem cell transplantation. Generated by immunoSEQ multiplex PCR, the TCRdb table keeps only in-frame clones and is missing some. The sample lists approximately 2,700 clones; approximately 70% were seen once. This research-autopsy study prospectively enrolled adult allogeneic hematopoietic cell transplant recipients with steroid-refractory graft-versus-host disease. The input for sequencing was duodenal tissue, taken at autopsy. Source of these receptors: a male patient at least 60 years old with steroid-refractory graft-versus-host disease after an allogeneic stem cell transplant. Some of the T cells may derive from the graft donor.

The chain joins TRBV12-3 or TRBV12-4 to TRBJ1-1; no definite D call. The CDR3 totals 13 residues. Trimming took off 3 bases at V and 4 bases at J, with 9 bases between the two ends. The CDR3 loop reads CASSFALGTEAFF. The CDR3 nucleotides are TGTGCCAGCAGTTTTGCCTTGGGCACTGAAGCTTTCTTT.

This clone is a singleton in its sample. V and J are TRBV10-3 and TRBJ1-1; D gene unclear. The V gene's germline CDR1 is ENHRY and CDR2 SYGVKD. The CDR3 is 13 residues long. Trimming left V 5 bases short and J 0 bases short, with 7 bases between. The CDR3 protein is CAISHMLNTEAFF. The CDR3 nucleotides read TGTGCCATCAGTCATATGTTGAACACTGAAGCTTTCTTT.

V and J are TRBV19 and TRBJ1-3, with D perhaps TRBD1 (5 bases). CDR1 is LNHDA and CDR2 is SQIVND in the germline V gene (reference sequence). Trimming stripped 4 bases from V and 2 bases from J, with 9 bases between. This CDR3 has 14 amino acids. The CDR3 reads CASSNRQPGNTIYF. In DNA form, the CDR3 reads TGTGCCAGTAGTAACCGACAGCCTGGAAACACCATATATTTT.

The rearrangement uses TRBV6-5 and TRBJ2-7, with no clear D. CDR3 length: 13 residues. Trimming stripped 1 base from V and 2 bases from J, with 6 bases between. The germline V gene encodes CDR1 MNHEY and CDR2 SVGAGI. CDR3 sequence: CASSYLQTYEQYF. CDR3 in DNA: TGTGCCAGCAGTTACTTACAGACCTACGAGCAGTACTTC.

The sample holds a few counts of this clone. J is TRBJ1-6 and V is TRBV6-1, with D unclear. Germline V gene data show CDR1 as MNHNS and CDR2 as SASEGT. This CDR3 has 11 amino acids. V lost 2 bases and J 11 bases, leaving 4 bases between the germline ends. The CDR3 protein is CASSERTPLHF. CDR3 nucleotide sequence: TGTGCCAGCAGTGAACGGACACCCCTCCACTTT.

V and J are TRBV5-1 and TRBJ2-1, with D possibly being TRBD1 (6 bases). Germline assignment: CDR1 SGHRS and CDR2 YFSETQ. The germline V and J ends were trimmed by 4 bases and 7 bases, with 18 bases remaining between them. The CDR3 runs to 15 residues. The CDR3 loop is CASSRPLQGGNEQFF. For the CDR3, the DNA is TGCGCCAGCAGCCGTCCACTACAGGGCGGTAATGAGCAGTTCTTC.

The chain combines TRBV29-1 with TRBJ2-2, with D maybe TRBD2 (6 bases). Germline assignment: CDR1 SQVTM and CDR2 ANQGSEA. The V end lost 5 bases, the J end lost 5 bases, and 15 bases lay between the germline ends. The CDR3 length is 14 residues. Here the CDR3 DNA reads TGCAGCGTTTCAACGGGAGTCTGGACCGGGGAGCTGTTTTTT. This codes for CSVSTGVWTGELFF.

This clone was found a few times. The chain recombines TRBV5-5 with TRBJ2-7; D may be TRBD1 (6 bases). This CDR3 is 14 amino acids long. The V end was cut by 4 bases, the J end by 2 bases, with 13 bases between. Germline-derived CDR1 and CDR2 are SGHKS and YYEKEE (reference sequence). The CDR3 spells CASSPQGDTYEQYF. The CDR3 DNA reads TGTGCCAGCAGCCCACAGGGTGATACCTACGAGCAGTACTTC.

The chain couples TRBV19 to TRBJ1-4; a possible D gene is TRBD1 (6 bases). Germline V gene data show CDR1 as LNHDA and CDR2 as SQIVND (reference sequence). The CDR3 spans 16 residues. Trimming took 10 bases from V and 1 from J, leaving 19 bases between them. The CDR3 nucleotides read TGTGCCACCACCGACGGGGGCCGTCGAACTAATGAAAAACTGTTTTTT. Translated: CATTDGGRRTNEKLFF.

This clone is deemed medium-sized. This chain connects TRBV18 to TRBJ2-5; D unclear. The germline gives CDR1 KGHSH, CDR2 LQKENI. The CDR3 sequence is 14 residues long. Trimming pared 2 bases from V and 5 bases from J, leaving 12 bases between. The CDR3 loop reads CASSPGVVWETQYF. In nucleotides, the CDR3 is TGTGCCAGCTCACCAGGGGTCGTTTGGGAGACCCAGTACTTC.

The V and J genes are TRBV15 and TRBJ2-1; TRBD1 agrees at 11 bases. This CDR3 comprises 14 residues. Germline trimming cut 3 bases from V and 10 bases from J; bases unmatched to any gene: 5. CDR1 and CDR2 from the germline V gene are LNHNV and YYDKDF (reference sequence). In DNA, the CDR3 is TGTGCCACCAGCAGGGACAGGGGGCTTCGGGAGCAGTTCTTC. Protein: CATSRDRGLREQFF.

This chain uses TRBV6-2 or TRBV6-3 with TRBJ1-3, with TRBD1 matching 7 bases. The CDR3 sequence is 17 residues long. CDR1 and CDR2 from the germline V gene are MNHEY and SVGEGT. J was trimmed by 2 bases and V by 2 bases; bases with no gene match: 9. CDR3 bases: TGTGCCAGCAGTTACGGGCTCGCCGGGACAGCTGGAAACACCATATATTTT. It translates to CASSYGLAGTAGNTIYF.

This clone was found a few times. This chain uses TRBV7-2 with TRBJ1-1; 8 positions agree with TRBD1. V shed 2 bases and J 1 base; nucleotides not matched to a gene: 6. Germline-derived CDR1 and CDR2 are SGHTA and FQGNSA. The CDR3 is 16 amino acids. In DNA form, the CDR3 reads TGTGCCAGCAGCTTATTGGCAGGGGGCCGGAACACTGAAGCTTTCTTT. As protein: CASSLLAGGRNTEAFF.

The V and J genes are TRBV7-8 and TRBJ2-6, with D possibly matching TRBD2 (6 bases). CDR1 and CDR2 from the germline V gene are SGHVS and FQNEAQ. The CDR3 extends over 16 amino acids. Trimming stripped 3 bases from V and 1 base from J, with 10 bases between. CDR3 nucleotide sequence: TGTGCCAGCAGCTTCCCTGGGAGGTCTGGGGCCAACGTCCTGACTTTC. Translating gives CASSFPGRSGANVLTF.

This clone came up a few times. This rearrangement joins TRBV3-1 (or the pseudogene TRBV3-2) to TRBJ2-1, with 9 bases that match TRBD1. The CDR3 spans 15 residues. Unmatched junction bases numbered 9, after V lost 5 bases and J lost 7 bases. Germline V gene sequence: CDR1 LGHDT, CDR2 YNNKEL (reference sequence). The CDR3 DNA reads as TGTGCCAGCAGCTGGCGGGGACAGGGCATAAATGAGCAGTTCTTC. Its protein is CASSWRGQGINEQFF.

The genes are TRBV20-1 and TRBJ2-1; D call uncertain. The germline V gene has CDR1 DFQATT and CDR2 SNEGSKA (reference sequence). Trimming took 5 bases from V and 12 from J, leaving 5 bases between them. The CDR3 is made up of 8 amino acids. DNA of the CDR3: TGCAGTGCTCTGGGGCAGTTCTTC. It codes for CSALGQFF.

This clone occurred a few times. The V and J genes are TRBV5-8 and TRBJ2-1; D unclear. Germline lookup yields CDR1 SGHTS and CDR2 YDEGEE. The V and J ends lost 0 bases and 6 bases respectively, with 4 bases between them. The CDR3 totals 12 residues. CDR3 nucleotides: TGTGCCAGCAGCTTGGTTCGCAATGAGCAGTTCTTC. The encoded protein is CASSLVRNEQFF.

V usage is TRBV7-8 and J usage is TRBJ2-2; D is perhaps TRBD1 (6 bases). The germline V gene encodes CDR1 SGHVS and CDR2 FQNEAQ. The CDR3 has 14 amino acids. V dropped 5 bases and J dropped 8 bases, with 15 bases sitting between them. The CDR3 is CASSPNVGGGELFF. The CDR3 region has the DNA TGTGCCAGCAGCCCCAACGTAGGGGGAGGGGAGCTGTTTTTT.